Sequencing of this TCR beta chain was carried out in a study of blood T cell repertoires in COVID-19. Overall study context: Specimens from acute and convalescent COVID-19 originated in the United States, Italy and Spain. PBMCs, B-cell-depleted T cells, or T cells provided the cDNA or gDNA that made up the material.

Per the study methods: Estimation of nucleated cell counts was performed using reference gene primer amplification. Method: immunoSEQ multiplex PCR; TCRdb's copy keeps in-frame clones and lacks some. V, J and clone size derive from that table, while D and trimming were established from the DNA sequence. The sample holds tens of thousands of clones, over 75% seen once. The CDR3 is 14 residues long. V lost 2 bases to trimming and J lost 2 bases, with 10 bases between them. CDR1 and CDR2 (germline): SNHLY, FYNNEI. V is TRBV2 and J is TRBJ2-7, with D unclear. This TCR was recovered from a woman in her 40s with acute or convalescent COVID-19. The sequenced sample consisted of peripheral blood. The CDR3 DNA reads as TGTGCCAGCAGTGAACGGTACGGAGCCTACGAGCAGTACTTC. Translated: CASSERYGAYEQYF.